Sequencing of this TCR beta chain was carried out in a study of technical replicates of blood from a few donors. V was pared by 4 bases and J by 3 bases, with 6 bases of the junction left unmatched. This CDR3 is built from 15 residues. CDR1 and CDR2 from the germline V gene are SGDLS and YYNGEE. TCRdb keeps only in-frame clones here, not all; method: immunoSEQ multiplex PCR. The sample includes roughly 72,000 clones, approximately 93% of them seen just once. The receptor was derived from a human donor in good health. The chain has TRBV9 and TRBJ1-2, with TRBD1 matching over 10 bases. Sequencing input: T cells isolated from PBMCs. CDR3 in DNA: TGTGCCAGCAGCCGCAGACAGGGGGCGGACTATGGCTACACCTTC. The encoded protein is CASSRRQGADYGYTF.